This TCR beta chain was obtained from a study of PD-1 blockade in classical Hodgkin lymphoma. Findings and caveats of the study: Some patients began nivolumab under 1 year after ASCT. These patients were excluded from later analyses. Complete responders started with a diversity level that resembled newly diagnosed patients at baseline. Researchers reported that CD4+ TCR diversity, though not CD8+, rose significantly by C4D1.

CDR1 is LNHDA, CDR2 SQIVND, per germline (reference sequence). The ends were cut back, 3 bases at V and 6 bases at J, with 16 bases in the middle. CDR3 length: 15 residues. TCRdb's copy holds only in-frame clones and misses some; the assay was immunoSEQ multiplex PCR. This table has around 4,600 clones, roughly two thirds appearing once. Time point meaning: cycle 4 day 1 (C4D1), after 5 to 7 weeks of nivolumab. Every patient relapsed after autologous stem cell transplantation, and brentuximab vedotin exposure varied. Progressive disease, partial response or complete response was each patient's best response. This clone is judged hyperexpanded. Its antigen is still unknown.

The clonotype comes from a human donor with classical Hodgkin lymphoma. The chain joins TRBV19 to TRBJ2-3; tentative D call: TRBD1 (6 bases). The input for sequencing was peripheral blood mononuclear cells (PBMCs), taken before the fourth cycle of nivolumab. The CDR3 nucleotides read TGTGCCAGTAGTATGAGTTCCAGGGGCTCGGATACGCAGTATTTT. The encoded protein is CASSMSSRGSDTQYF. Supplemented by reference TRBV19 and TRBJ2-3, the full variable domain reads DGGITQSPKYLFRKEGQNVTLSCEQNLNHDAMYWYRQDPGQGLRLIYYSQIVNDFQKGDIAEGYSVSREKKESFPLTVTSAQKNPTAFYLCASSMSSRGSDTQYFGPGTRLTVL.